The present T cell receptor beta chain was sequenced within a study of beta chain features in type 1 diabetes. Study-level information: Age, gender and cell yields were similar between patients and healthy donors.

All of the isolated RNA was reverse transcribed, so expressed TCRB transcripts were sequenced. Clones were read by immunoSEQ multiplex PCR, and TCRdb kept only the in-frame ones, dropping some. The sample shows fewer than 550,000 clones, more than 9.5% of them seen only once. There was one heparinised blood draw per donor, averaging roughly 120 mL. Whole-study results and caveats: Whether TCRB rearrangement is influenced by HLA type went unresolved here. Type 1 diabetes patients showed fewer insertions and more deletions at VDJ junctions.

Germline values: CDR1 KGHSH, CDR2 LQKENI. The CDR3 sequence runs 16 residues, both termini included. This clone was seen only a few times. Its antigen is as yet unknown. The CDR3 ends on some other residue instead of the conserved phenylalanine or tryptophan, so this is likely a read error. The DNA is omitted, as the CDR3 cannot be located on it reliably, and the CDR3 follows TCRdb's listing. The origin of this receptor is a woman aged 18-30 years in good health. The sequenced material came from naive CD4+ T cells from blood. The chain recombines TRBV18 with TRBJ2-3; the table calls TRBD2, which could not be checked here. The CDR3 sequence: CASSPRGSVVAKESTL.